A selection of T cell receptor beta chains follows, all from one sample in a study of OX40 agonist ivuxolimab in advanced cancers. Measured with immunoSEQ multiplex PCR; TCRdb has only the in-frame clones, and not every one. The sample contains around 72,000 clones, 70% to 90% of which appear only once. This sample comprised CD4+ or CD8+ T cells sorted from blood, obtained in a trial of the OX40 agonist ivuxolimab. The receptor source for this set is an adult with an advanced solid tumor such as melanoma, head and neck, liver or kidney cancer. CDR3s include the opening cysteine and the closing phenylalanine or tryptophan. D genes are given only for firm matches. Size tells how often a clone was seen (once, few, many) or the class of an expanded clone, and some rows leave it out.

>TRBJ2-4|-|-|TRBV10-2
CASSESGGLAKNIQYF
TGCGCCAGCAGTGAGTCCGGCGGGCTAGCCAAAAACATTCAGTACTTC
>TRBJ2-5|TRBD2|-|TRBV25-1
CASSEAITGGSSETQYF
TGTGCCAGCAGTGAGGCTATCACGGGGGGGAGTTCGGAGACCCAGTACTTC
>TRBJ1-1|-|-|TRBV19
CASSTSIGVDTEAFF
TGTGCCAGTAGTACCTCAATTGGGGTTGACACTGAAGCTTTCTTT
>TRBJ2-7|TRBD1|few|TRBV6-5
CASSYSMDRGTYEQYF
TGTGCCAGCAGTTACTCGATGGACAGGGGGACCTACGAGCAGTACTTC
>TRBJ1-1|-|-|TRBV5-1
CASSSGREEGGLNTEAFF
TGCGCCAGCAGCTCCGGACGGGAGGAAGGGGGTCTGAACACTGAAGCTTTCTTT
>TRBJ2-7|-|-|TRBV5-4
CASSLGTQSSYEQYF
TGTGCCAGCAGCTTGGGAACCCAAAGCTCCTACGAGCAGTACTTC
>TRBJ2-7|-|-|TRBV7-9
CASSPSIYEQYF
TGTGCCAGCAGTCCCTCTATCTACGAGCAGTACTTC
>TRBJ2-1|-|-|TRBV27
CASSRGSSYNEQFF
TGTGCCAGCAGTAGGGGGTCTAGCTACAATGAGCAGTTCTTC
>TRBJ1-1|TRBD1|-|TRBV18
CASSPGQVIEAFF
TGTGCCAGCTCACCGGGACAGGTGATTGAAGCTTTCTTT
>TRBJ1-6|-|-|TRBV7-9
CASFNSPLHF
TGTGCCAGCTTTAATTCACCCCTCCACTTT
>TRBJ1-5|-|once|TRBV27
CASSLYQDQPQHF
TGTGCCAGCAGTTTATATCAGGATCAGCCCCAGCATTTT
>TRBJ2-1|TRBD2|-|TRBV15
CATSHLAGGNEQFF
TGTGCCACCAGCCATCTAGCGGGAGGAAATGAGCAGTTCTTC
>TRBJ2-7|TRBD1|-|TRBV11-1
CASSAEQGVWDEQYF
TGTGCCAGCAGCGCAGAACAGGGGGTTTGGGACGAGCAGTACTTC
>TRBJ2-1|-|-|TRBV5-1
CASSLDGFQSYNEQFF
TGCGCCAGCAGCTTGGACGGCTTCCAATCCTACAATGAGCAGTTCTTC
>TRBJ2-3|-|-|TRBV2
CASSESTITDTQYF
TGTGCCAGCAGTGAGTCTACGATCACAGATACGCAGTATTTT
>TRBJ2-2|-|-|TRBV6-5
CASSYEGLPTGELFF
TGTGCCAGCAGTTACGAGGGGCTACCCACCGGGGAGCTGTTTTTT
>TRBJ2-7|-|few|TRBV6-6
CASSWASYEQYF
TGTGCCAGCAGTTGGGCCTCCTACGAGCAGTACTTC
>TRBJ2-1|TRBD2|-|TRBV4-1
CASSAQFPGLADRPYYNEQFF
TGCGCCAGCAGCGCTCAGTTCCCGGGACTAGCGGATCGGCCCTACTACAATGAGCAGTTCTTC
>TRBJ1-5|-|-|TRBV2
CASSGTVEGQPQHF
TGTGCCAGCAGTGGGACAGTCGAAGGGCAGCCCCAGCATTTT
>TRBJ2-2|-|-|TRBV6-5
CASRQLVNTGELFF
TGTGCCAGCAGGCAGCTAGTGAACACCGGGGAGCTGTTTTTT
>TRBJ2-3|TRBD2|-|TRBV2
CASNPWGGADTQYF
TGTGCCAGCAATCCTTGGGGGGGAGCAGATACGCAGTATTTT
>TRBJ2-2|TRBD2|-|TRBV6-5
CASSSGRWTGELFF
TGTGCCAGCAGTAGCGGGAGGTGGACCGGGGAGCTGTTTTTT
>TRBJ2-7|TRBD2|-|TRBV7-2
CASSLRLAATYEQYF
TGTGCCAGCAGCTTAAGGCTAGCGGCTACCTACGAGCAGTACTTC
>TRBJ1-1|TRBD1|-|TRBV5-4
CASSLPTGGLTEAFF
TGTGCCAGCAGCCTACCGACAGGGGGCCTGACTGAAGCTTTCTTT
>TRBJ1-2|TRBD1|-|TRBV7-9
CASSFRRQGSYGYTF
TGTGCCAGCAGCTTTCGGAGACAGGGATCCTATGGCTACACCTTC
>TRBJ2-2|-|-|TRBV9
CASSAYGGITGELFF
TGTGCCAGCAGCGCCTATGGAGGGATAACCGGGGAGCTGTTTTTT
>TRBJ1-5|TRBD1|-|TRBV6-1
CASSLTGVTNQPQHF
TGTGCCAGCAGCCTAACAGGGGTAACCAATCAGCCCCAGCATTTT
>TRBJ1-1|-|-|TRBV6-6
CASSYSKNTEAFF
TGTGCCAGCAGTTACTCGAAGAACACTGAAGCTTTCTTT
>TRBJ1-2|-|-|TRBV29-1
CSVARTESLDYGYTF
TGCAGCGTTGCTCGGACGGAGAGCTTAGACTATGGCTACACCTTC
>TRBJ1-2|-|-|TRBV18
CASSPRDQTNYGYTF
TGTGCCAGCTCACCACGGGACCAAACTAACTATGGCTACACCTTC
>TRBJ2-1|-|-|TRBV6-5
CASSWQISYNEQFF
TGTGCCAGCAGTTGGCAGATCTCCTACAATGAGCAGTTCTTC
>TRBJ2-1|-|-|TRBV29-1
CSVEEGQPYSYNEQFF
TGCAGCGTTGAAGAAGGACAGCCTTACTCCTACAATGAGCAGTTCTTC
>TRBJ2-5|-|-|TRBV11-1
CASSAGRLQGTQYF
TGTGCCAGCAGCGCGGGACGGCTCCAAGGGACCCAGTACTTC
>TRBJ2-7|TRBD2|-|TRBV28
CASRVVLAGSYEQYF
TGTGCCAGCAGGGTAGTATTAGCGGGTTCCTACGAGCAGTACTTC
>TRBJ2-5|-|-|TRBV10-3
CAHGRGLETQYF
TGTGCACATGGGAGGGGGCTGGAGACCCAGTACTTC
>TRBJ2-3|-|-|TRBV2
CASSDTFRYTDTQYF
TGTGCCAGTTCGGACACCTTCCGCTACACAGATACGCAGTATTTT
>TRBJ1-4|-|-|TRBV29-1
CSVRSDGEKLFF
TGCAGCGTTCGGTCCGACGGTGAAAAACTGTTTTTT
>TRBJ2-5|-|-|TRBV25-1
CASSEIGGYQETQYF
TGTGCCAGCAGTGAAATAGGGGGATATCAAGAGACCCAGTACTTC
>TRBJ2-7|-|-|TRBV6-1
CASSVGQLYEQYF
TGTGCCAGCAGTGTAGGGCAGCTCTACGAGCAGTACTTC
>TRBJ1-2|-|-|TRBV28
CASSLTVIGGYTF
TGTGCCAGCAGTTTAACGGTTATTGGTGGCTACACCTTC
>TRBJ2-2|-|-|TRBV23-1
CASSQSRAGTPTANTGELFF
TGCGCCAGCAGTCAATCCAGGGCCGGGACACCGACCGCGAACACCGGGGAGCTGTTTTTT
>TRBJ1-1|-|once|TRBV28
CASVGGSGNTEAFF
TGTGCCAGCGTAGGGGGGTCGGGGAACACTGAAGCTTTCTTT
>TRBJ2-1|TRBD2|-|TRBV19
CASSIVAGSYNEQFF
TGTGCCAGTAGTATAGTAGCGGGGTCCTACAATGAGCAGTTCTTC
>TRBJ1-2|-|-|TRBV18
CASSPIGRGGYTF
TGTGCCAGCTCACCAATAGGCCGTGGCGGCTACACCTTC
>TRBJ2-5|-|-|TRBV27
CASSLSGDGETQYF
TGTGCCAGCAGTTTATCGGGAGACGGAGAGACCCAGTACTTC
>TRBJ2-4|-|-|TRBV19
CASSTLPRTALAKNIQYF
TGTGCCAGTAGTACTTTGCCTCGGACAGCTCTAGCCAAAAACATTCAGTACTTC
>TRBJ1-4|-|-|TRBV7-9
CASSPVPLEAWGLFF
TGTGCCAGCAGCCCAGTCCCTTTGGAGGCCTGGGGACTGTTTTTT
>TRBJ2-1|TRBD2|few|TRBV6-1
CASSEAGTSVYNEQFF
TGTGCCAGCAGTGAAGCCGGGACTAGCGTCTACAATGAGCAGTTCTTC
>TRBJ2-7|-|-|TRBV11-2
CASSPGVPSYEQYF
TGTGCCAGCAGCCCAGGAGTCCCCTCCTACGAGCAGTACTTC
>TRBJ2-2|-|-|TRBV11-3
CASSFSRATGELFF
TGTGCCAGCAGCTTCTCCAGGGCCACCGGGGAGCTGTTTTTT
>TRBJ1-1|TRBD1|-|TRBV5-1
CASSKEGARNTEAFF
TGCGCCAGCAGCAAGGAGGGGGCGAGAAACACTGAAGCTTTCTTT
>TRBJ2-5|-|-|TRBV2
CASSFEGVGETQYF
TGTGCCAGCAGTTTCGAGGGGGTGGGAGAGACCCAGTACTTC
>TRBJ2-1|-|-|TRBV7-9
CASSQQAEHYNEQFF
TGTGCCAGCAGCCAACAAGCGGAACACTACAATGAGCAGTTCTTC
>TRBJ1-2|-|-|TRBV19
CASSTPRGIDGYTF
TGTGCCAGTAGTACTCCGAGGGGCATAGATGGCTACACCTTC
>TRBJ1-3|TRBD1|-|TRBV7-9
CASSSGQGTGNTIYF
TGTGCCAGCAGCAGCGGACAGGGGACTGGAAACACCATATATTTT
>TRBJ1-1|-|-|TRBV14
CASSPTPDSKAFF
TGTGCCAGCAGCCCCACACCGGATTCAAAAGCTTTCTTT